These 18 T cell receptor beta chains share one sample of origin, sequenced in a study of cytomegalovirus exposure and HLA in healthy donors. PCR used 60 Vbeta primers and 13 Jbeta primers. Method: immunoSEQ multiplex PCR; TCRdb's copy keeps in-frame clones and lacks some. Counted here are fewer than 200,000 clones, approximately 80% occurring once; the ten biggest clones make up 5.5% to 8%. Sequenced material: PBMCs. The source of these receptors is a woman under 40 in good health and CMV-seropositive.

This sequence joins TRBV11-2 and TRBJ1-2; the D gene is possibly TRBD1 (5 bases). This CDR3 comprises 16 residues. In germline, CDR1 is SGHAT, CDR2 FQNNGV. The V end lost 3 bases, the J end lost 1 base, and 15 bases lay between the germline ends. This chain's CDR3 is CASSFTSGGSNYGYTF. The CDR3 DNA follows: TGTGCCAGCAGCTTTACGAGCGGGGGGAGTAACTATGGCTACACCTTC.

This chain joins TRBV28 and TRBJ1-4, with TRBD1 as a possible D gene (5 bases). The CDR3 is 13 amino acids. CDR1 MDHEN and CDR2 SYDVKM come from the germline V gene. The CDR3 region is CAISGGINEKLFF. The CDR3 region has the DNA TGTGCGATTTCGGGGGGGATTAATGAAAAACTGTTTTTT.

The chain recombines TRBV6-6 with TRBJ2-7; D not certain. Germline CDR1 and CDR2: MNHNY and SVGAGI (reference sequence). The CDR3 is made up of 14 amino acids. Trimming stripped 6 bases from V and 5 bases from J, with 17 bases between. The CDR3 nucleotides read TGTGCCAGCAGCCCCGGAGTGGTAGACGACGAGCAGTACTTC. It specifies CASSPGVVDDEQYF.

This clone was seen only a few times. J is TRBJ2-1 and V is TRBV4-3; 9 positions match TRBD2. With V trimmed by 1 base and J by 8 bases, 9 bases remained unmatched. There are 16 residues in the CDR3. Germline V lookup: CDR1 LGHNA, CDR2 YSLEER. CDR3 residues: CASSQGIGGGADEQFF. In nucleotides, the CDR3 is TGCGCCAGCAGCCAAGGGATTGGCGGGGGGGCCGATGAGCAGTTCTTC.

CDR3 residues: CASSQQGSSYNSPLHF. The CDR3 DNA follows: TGTGCCAGCAGCCAACAGGGGAGCTCCTATAATTCACCCCTCCACTTT. The chain is built from TRBV9 and TRBJ1-6; 7 bases are a match to TRBD1. This CDR3 has 16 residues. Germline V gene data show CDR1 as SGDLS and CDR2 as YYNGEE. V gave up 4 bases and J gave up 0 bases; unmatched junction bases: 4.

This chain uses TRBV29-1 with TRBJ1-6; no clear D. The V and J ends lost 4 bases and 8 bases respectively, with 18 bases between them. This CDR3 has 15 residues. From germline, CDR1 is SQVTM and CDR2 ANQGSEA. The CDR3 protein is CSVARDAGPDSPLHF. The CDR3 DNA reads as TGCAGCGTTGCACGCGACGCAGGTCCGGATTCACCCCTCCACTTT. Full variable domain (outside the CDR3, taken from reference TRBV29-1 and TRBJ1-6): SAVISQKPSRDICQRGTSLTIQCQVDSQVTMMFWYRQQPGQSLTLIATANQGSEATYESGFVIDKFPISRPNLTFSTLTVSNMSPEDSSIYLCSVARDAGPDSPLHFGNGTRLTVT.

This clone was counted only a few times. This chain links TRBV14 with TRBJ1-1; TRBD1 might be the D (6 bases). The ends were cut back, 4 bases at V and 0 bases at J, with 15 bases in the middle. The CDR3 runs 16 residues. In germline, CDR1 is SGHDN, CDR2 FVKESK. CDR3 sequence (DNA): TGTGCCAGCAGCCGGGGGGGCGATTCCATGAACACTGAAGCTTTCTTT. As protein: CASSRGGDSMNTEAFF.

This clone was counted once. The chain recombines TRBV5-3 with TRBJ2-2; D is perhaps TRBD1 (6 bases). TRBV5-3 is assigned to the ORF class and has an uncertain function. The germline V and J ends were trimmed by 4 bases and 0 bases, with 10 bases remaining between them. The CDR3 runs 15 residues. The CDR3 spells CARSHDRPNTGELFF. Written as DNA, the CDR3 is TGTGCCAGAAGCCATGACAGGCCGAACACCGGGGAGCTGTTTTTT.

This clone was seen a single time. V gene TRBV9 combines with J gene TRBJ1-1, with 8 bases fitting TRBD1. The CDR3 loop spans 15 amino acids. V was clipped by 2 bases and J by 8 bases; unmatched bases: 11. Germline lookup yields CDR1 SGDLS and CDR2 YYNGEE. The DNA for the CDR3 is TGTGCCAGCAGCGTCGCCGGGACAGGATCTTCCGAAGCTTTCTTT. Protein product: CASSVAGTGSSEAFF.

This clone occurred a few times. The CDR3 sequence is CASRPPVVADFDNEQFF. For the CDR3, the DNA is TGTGCCAGCAGGCCTCCCGTAGTCGCAGACTTCGACAATGAGCAGTTCTTC. This chain connects TRBV28 to TRBJ2-1, with D uncertain. This CDR3 spans 17 amino acids. V lost 6 bases and J lost 5, with 23 bases in between. CDR1 is MDHEN and CDR2 is SYDVKM in the germline V gene.

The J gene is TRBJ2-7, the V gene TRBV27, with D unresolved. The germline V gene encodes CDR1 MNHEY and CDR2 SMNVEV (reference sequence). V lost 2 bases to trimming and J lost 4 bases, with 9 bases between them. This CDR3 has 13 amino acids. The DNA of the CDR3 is TGTGCCAGCAGTTTAACCAAGAGGTACGAGCAGTACTTC. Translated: CASSLTKRYEQYF.

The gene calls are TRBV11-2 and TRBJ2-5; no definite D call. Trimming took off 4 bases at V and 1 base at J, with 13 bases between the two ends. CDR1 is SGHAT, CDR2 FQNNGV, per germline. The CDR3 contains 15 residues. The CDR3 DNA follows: TGTGCCAGCAGCTCAATTACTTTTTCCCAAGAGACCCAGTACTTC. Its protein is CASSSITFSQETQYF.

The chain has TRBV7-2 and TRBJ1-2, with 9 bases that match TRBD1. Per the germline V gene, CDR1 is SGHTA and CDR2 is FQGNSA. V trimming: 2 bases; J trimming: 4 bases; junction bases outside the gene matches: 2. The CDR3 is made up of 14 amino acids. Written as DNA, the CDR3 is TGTGCCAGCAGCTTAAGGACAGGGGTCTATGGCTACACCTTC. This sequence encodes CASSLRTGVYGYTF.

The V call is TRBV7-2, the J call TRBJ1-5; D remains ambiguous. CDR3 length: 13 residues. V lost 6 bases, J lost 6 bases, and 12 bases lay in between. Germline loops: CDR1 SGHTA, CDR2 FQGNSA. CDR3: CASSLLYGQPQHF. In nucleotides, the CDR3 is TGTGCCAGCAGTCTACTATATGGTCAGCCCCAGCATTTT.

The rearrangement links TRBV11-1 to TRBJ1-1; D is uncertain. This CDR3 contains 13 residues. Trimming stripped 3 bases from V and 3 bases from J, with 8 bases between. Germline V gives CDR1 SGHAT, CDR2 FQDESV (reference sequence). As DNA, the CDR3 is TGTGCCAGCAGCTTCACCAGTCACACTGAAGCTTTCTTT. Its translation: CASSFTSHTEAFF.

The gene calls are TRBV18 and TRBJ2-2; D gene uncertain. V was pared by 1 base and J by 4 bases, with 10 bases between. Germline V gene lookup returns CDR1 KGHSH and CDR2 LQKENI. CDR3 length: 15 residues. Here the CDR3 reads CASSPLVRVTGELFF. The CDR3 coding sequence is TGTGCCAGCTCACCACTAGTCCGCGTCACCGGGGAGCTGTTTTTT.

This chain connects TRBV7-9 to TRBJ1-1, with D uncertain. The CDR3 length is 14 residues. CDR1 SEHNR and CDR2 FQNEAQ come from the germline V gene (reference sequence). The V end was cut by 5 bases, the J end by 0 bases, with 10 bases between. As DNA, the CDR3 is TGTGCCAGCAGCCGAGAACAGCTGAACACTGAAGCTTTCTTT. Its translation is CASSREQLNTEAFF.

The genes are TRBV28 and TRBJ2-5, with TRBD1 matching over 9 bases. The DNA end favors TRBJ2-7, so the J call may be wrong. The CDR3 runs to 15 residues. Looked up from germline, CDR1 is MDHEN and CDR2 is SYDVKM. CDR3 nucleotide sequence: TGTGCCAGCAGTTTTCAGGGACAGGGAAGCTACGAGCAGTACTTC. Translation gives CASSFQGQGSYEQYF.